This TCR beta chain is drawn from a study of blood T cell repertoires in COVID-19. The V and J ends lost 3 bases and 3 bases respectively, with 11 bases between them. This CDR3 has 14 residues. CDR1 and CDR2 (germline): SGHRS, YFSETQ. The protocol was immunoSEQ multiplex PCR, while the TCRdb copy is restricted to in-frame clones and leaves out a portion. The sample records more than 150,000 clones, 80% to 85% being singletons. This clone was recorded once. The source material was PBMCs or T cells enriched from blood (not recorded which). The sequence derives from a woman aged 60 to 75 who had recovered from COVID-19. The chain recombines TRBV5-1 with TRBJ2-3, with a tentative D call TRBD2 (6 bases). DNA of the CDR3: TGCGCCAGCAGCTCGGACGGGGGAACAGATACGCAGTATTTT. It specifies CASSSDGGTDTQYF.